This T cell receptor beta chain was identified in a study of T cell responses to AZD1222 COVID-19 vaccine. About the research overall: Second-dose schedules of about 4 or about 12 weeks were combined.

Per germline, CDR1 MGHDK and CDR2 SYGVNS. Losses at the gene ends were 4 bases for V and 4 bases for J; bases not matched to a gene: 2. The CDR3 consists of 13 residues. About this clone itself: The antigen is unknown.

The table came from immunoSEQ multiplex PCR; TCRdb's copy has only in-frame clones and leaves some out. The data contain about 140,000 clones, approximately 83% of them singletons. Points from the study as a whole: Recipients of two AZD1222 doses showed rising Spike-specific TCR breadth and depth. Spike-wide vaccine-associated CD4 TCRs dominated at 160-218 and 743-854. Reports indicate that nearly half of spike-specific TCRs are directed at unmutated variant regions.

The sequenced sample was peripheral blood, obtained on day 0 of AZD1222 vaccination. The receptor comes from an adult in good health. The chain combines TRBV25-1 with TRBJ1-1; 8 bases line up with TRBD1. The CDR3 region is CASSVQGATEAFF. CDR3 in DNA: TGTGCCAGCAGTGTTCAGGGGGCCACTGAAGCTTTCTTT.